This TCR beta chain was captured by sequencing in a study of CD8 T cells in Susac syndrome. Comment on this clonotype: No antigen is known for it.

Findings of the study overall: The TCR sequencing and HLA analysis in the study involved a relatively small number of individuals, as the study acknowledged.

There are 16 residues in the CDR3. Losses at the gene ends were 4 bases for V and 1 base for J; bases not matched to a gene: 6. Looked up from germline, CDR1 is SGDLS and CDR2 is YYNGEE. An amount of RNA that ranged from roughly 0.5 to 1 ug was reverse transcribed with random hexamers. Multiplex immunoSEQ PCR targeted 54 Vbeta and 13 Jbeta TCR beta segments. TCRdb recomputed calls from the immunoSEQ multiplex PCR reads with MiXCR, one row per CDR3 protein. Of 170,000 or so distinct CDR3 sequences listed, roughly 94% are singletons. This chain joins TRBV9 and TRBJ2-2; 8 nucleotides match TRBD1. The source is a human donor with Susac syndrome. Specimen: CD4+ T cells from PBMCs. In DNA, the CDR3 is TGTGCCAGCAGCCTACAGACAGGGGTGAACACCGGGGAGCTGTTTTTT. This translates into CASSLQTGVNTGELFF.